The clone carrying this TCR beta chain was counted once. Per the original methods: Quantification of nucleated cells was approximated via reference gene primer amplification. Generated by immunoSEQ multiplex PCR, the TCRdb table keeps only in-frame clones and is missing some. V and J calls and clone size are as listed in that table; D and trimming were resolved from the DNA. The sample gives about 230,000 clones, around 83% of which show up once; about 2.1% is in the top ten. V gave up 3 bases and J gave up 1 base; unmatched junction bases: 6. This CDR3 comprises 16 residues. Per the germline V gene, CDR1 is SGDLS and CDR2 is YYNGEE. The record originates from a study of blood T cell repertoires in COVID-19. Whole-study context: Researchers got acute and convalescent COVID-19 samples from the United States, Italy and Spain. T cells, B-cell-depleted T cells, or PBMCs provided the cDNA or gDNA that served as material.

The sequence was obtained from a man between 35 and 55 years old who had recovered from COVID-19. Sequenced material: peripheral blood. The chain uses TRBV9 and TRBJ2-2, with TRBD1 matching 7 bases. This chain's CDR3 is CASSAKTGLNTGELFF. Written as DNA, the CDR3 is TGTGCCAGCAGCGCCAAGACAGGGCTGAACACCGGGGAGCTGTTTTTT.